Listed below are T cell receptor beta chains from one sample, sequenced in a study of lymphopenia after photon versus proton radiotherapy. Produced via immunoSEQ multiplex PCR; TCRdb's table is partial and in-frame only. The sample yields 150,000 to 200,000 clones, around 85% seen once. Source: peripheral blood, taken from a patient treated with photon-based radiotherapy. The origin of the receptors is a man aged 45-60 years with gastric cancer. Each CDR3 is given with its conserved first and last residue. The order of the fields is CDR3 protein, CDR3 DNA, D gene, V gene, J gene, clone size. D genes are given only for firm matches. Some rows have no size entry. The others give once, few or many, or a class for an expanded clone.

CASSLLGGDLYEQYF	TGTGCCAGCAGTTTATTGGGGGGGGACCTCTACGAGCAGTACTTC	TRBD2	TRBV28	TRBJ2-7	medium-sized
CASSSGLAANNEQFF	TGTGCCAGCAGCTCGGGACTAGCGGCCAACAATGAGCAGTTCTTC	TRBD2	TRBV5-8	TRBJ2-1	-
CASMVGGPGANVLTF	TGTGCCAGCATGGTGGGAGGCCCTGGGGCCAACGTCCTGACTTTC	-	TRBV7-9	TRBJ2-6	once
CASSSSGDLIEKLFF	TGTGCCAGCAGCTCCTCAGGGGACTTAATTGAAAAACTGTTTTTT	-	TRBV7-3	TRBJ1-4	-
CASSDTGPSMF	TGCGCCAGCAGCGATACGGGTCCATCTATGTTT	-	TRBV4-1	TRBJ1-1	-
CASSRGDLSYEQYF	TGTGCCAGCAGTAGGGGGGACTTATCCTACGAGCAGTACTTC	-	TRBV6-5	TRBJ2-7	-
CASSPPGLAGADTQYF	TGTGCCAGCTCACCACCGGGACTAGCGGGGGCAGATACGCAGTATTTT	TRBD2	TRBV18	TRBJ2-3	-
CASRPAGFGQPQHF	TGTGCCAGCAGGCCTGCGGGATTCGGTCAGCCCCAGCATTTT	-	TRBV27	TRBJ1-5	-
CASSQDPPAGGETQYF	TGCGCCAGCAGCCAAGATCCCCCAGCGGGAGGGGAGACCCAGTACTTC	TRBD2	TRBV4-1	TRBJ2-5	-
CSVVWGNSNQPQHF	TGCAGCGTTGTATGGGGGAATAGCAATCAGCCCCAGCATTTT	-	TRBV29-1	TRBJ1-5	-
CASSRTSGSEQYF	TGCGCCAGCAGCAGGACTAGCGGGAGCGAGCAGTACTTC	TRBD2	TRBV5-1	TRBJ2-7	-
CASSPTGGFYEQYF	TGTGCCAGCAGTCCAACGGGGGGTTTCTACGAGCAGTACTTC	TRBD2	TRBV11-1	TRBJ2-7	few
CASSFRLLEASNQPQHF	TGTGCCAGCAGCTTCAGACTGCTAGAGGCCTCGAATCAGCCCCAGCATTTT	-	TRBV7-3	TRBJ1-5	-
CASSPIGQNYGYTF	TGTGCCAGCTCACCTATAGGACAAAACTATGGCTACACCTTC	-	TRBV18	TRBJ1-2	few
CAWDFGTDGYTF	TGTGCCTGGGACTTCGGGACGGATGGCTACACCTTC	-	TRBV30	TRBJ1-2	-
CASSLKQGITEAFF	TGTGCCAGCAGTTTGAAACAGGGGATCACTGAAGCTTTCTTT	TRBD1	TRBV27	TRBJ1-1	-
CATSVGISYEQYF	TGTGCCACCTCCGTCGGGATCTCCTACGAGCAGTACTTC	-	TRBV19	TRBJ2-7	-
CASSLVGTAAGGELFF	TGTGCCAGCAGCTTAGTAGGGACAGCCGCGGGCGGGGAGCTGTTTTTT	TRBD1	TRBV7-2	TRBJ2-2	many
CASSLPGGKAFF	TGTGCCAGCAGCCTGCCGGGCGGAAAAGCTTTCTTT	-	TRBV7-2	TRBJ1-1	-
CAGSQRQGVAEQYF	TGTGCCGGCAGTCAACGACAGGGAGTCGCCGAGCAGTACTTC	TRBD1	TRBV6-1	TRBJ2-7	-
CAWTLAGLAGERSYEQYF	TGTGCCTGGACCCTGGCGGGACTAGCGGGAGAGCGCTCCTACGAGCAGTACTTC	TRBD2	TRBV30	TRBJ2-7	-
CASSPPDRAPPYGYTF	TGTGCCAGCAGTCCACCGGACAGGGCCCCTCCCTATGGCTACACCTTC	TRBD1	TRBV28	TRBJ1-2	-
CASSLDTGPNYEQYF	TGTGCCAGCAGCTTAGACACAGGGCCCAACTACGAGCAGTACTTC	-	TRBV11-2	TRBJ2-7	-
CASSLFPPDFSSYNEQFF	TGTGCCAGCAGTTTATTCCCCCCCGACTTTAGCTCCTACAATGAGCAGTTCTTC	-	TRBV27	TRBJ2-1	once
CASRNPQGNEQFF	TGTGCCAGCAGAAATCCCCAGGGTAATGAGCAGTTCTTC	-	TRBV28	TRBJ2-1	-
CASSQEGLAGEGDTQYF	TGCGCCAGCAGCCAAGAGGGGCTAGCGGGAGAAGGAGATACGCAGTATTTT	TRBD2	TRBV4-3	TRBJ2-3	once
CASSRRDRGPDTQYF	TGTGCCAGCAGCCGCCGGGACAGGGGGCCAGATACGCAGTATTTT	TRBD1	TRBV7-8	TRBJ2-3	-
CASSRGRGNAMNTEAFF	TGCGCCAGCAGTCGAGGCAGGGGTAATGCGATGAACACTGAAGCTTTCTTT	-	TRBV5-1	TRBJ1-1	-
CASSYDPGGGNQPQHF	TGTGCCAGCAGCTATGACCCCGGCGGCGGAAATCAGCCCCAGCATTTT	-	TRBV5-8	TRBJ1-5	once
CASSPGASGGTDTQYF	TGTGCCAGCAGCCCCGGGGCTAGCGGAGGCACAGATACGCAGTATTTT	TRBD2	TRBV11-2	TRBJ2-3	-
CASSLTSGSYNEQFF	TGTGCCAGCAGCCTGACTAGCGGGTCTTACAATGAGCAGTTCTTC	TRBD2	TRBV11-2	TRBJ2-1	-
CAISFTSGLYNEQFF	TGTGCCATCAGCTTCACTAGCGGCCTCTACAATGAGCAGTTCTTC	TRBD2	TRBV10-3	TRBJ2-1	-
CASSSTGVGNQPQHF	TGTGCCAGCAGTTCGACGGGGGTCGGCAATCAGCCCCAGCATTTT	-	TRBV28	TRBJ1-5	-
CAWGRQLVNTEAFF	TGTGCCTGGGGTCGGCAGCTAGTGAACACTGAAGCTTTCTTT	-	TRBV30	TRBJ1-1	-
CASSLQGSGEQYF	TGCGCCAGCAGCTTACAGGGTTCTGGCGAGCAGTACTTC	-	TRBV5-1	TRBJ2-7	few
CASSLLTETYEQYF	TGTGCCAGCAGCCTCTTGACAGAAACCTACGAGCAGTACTTC	-	TRBV7-2	TRBJ2-7	-
CASRTGQGAYNEQFF	TGTGCCAGCAGGACGGGACAGGGGGCTTACAATGAGCAGTTCTTC	TRBD1	TRBV2	TRBJ2-1	-
CASSRSQGISEAFF	TGTGCCAGCAGCCGATCCCAGGGGATCTCTGAAGCTTTCTTT	-	TRBV7-9	TRBJ1-1	-
CASSLARGLAQETQYF	TGTGCCAGCAGCTTAGCGAGGGGACTAGCCCAAGAGACCCAGTACTTC	TRBD2	TRBV7-6	TRBJ2-5	-
CASSLAERWGSGNNEQFF	TGTGCCAGCAGCTTGGCGGAGAGATGGGGGAGCGGGAACAATGAGCAGTTCTTC	TRBD2	TRBV5-6	TRBJ2-1	-
CASSLDGGRALRDEQFF	TGTGCCAGCAGCTTGGATGGCGGGAGGGCCCTACGGGATGAGCAGTTCTTC	TRBD2	TRBV5-4	TRBJ2-1	-
CASSLIAGADEQFF	TGCGCCAGCAGCCTCATAGCGGGAGCGGATGAGCAGTTCTTC	TRBD2	TRBV5-1	TRBJ2-1	-
CASSQGTGDSYEQYF	TGCGCCAGCAGCCAAGGGACAGGGGACTCCTACGAGCAGTACTTC	TRBD1	TRBV4-3	TRBJ2-7	-
CASFLPFYEQYF	TGTGCCAGCTTCCTCCCGTTCTACGAGCAGTACTTC	-	TRBV28	TRBJ2-7	few
CASRGTASTDTQYF	TGTGCCAGCAGGGGGACAGCTAGCACAGATACGCAGTATTTT	TRBD1	TRBV6-6	TRBJ2-3	-